Detailed here is one TCR beta chain. The antigen is undetermined. The entry originates in a study of T-cell memory formation after mild COVID-19. TCRdb re-called the 5' RACE reads with MiXCR, one entry per CDR3 protein. The sample has 550,000 to 650,000 distinct CDR3 sequences, 17% seen once. CDR1 and CDR2 (germline): DFQATT, SNEGSKA (reference sequence). V lost 3 bases to trimming and J lost 2 bases, with 13 bases between them. The CDR3 runs 14 residues. Study-level points and caveats: The second-wave clones peaking on day 37 were not confirmed as SARS-CoV-2-specific. Clones contracting over day 15 to 85 were CD4/CD8 balanced, with later expanders leaning CD4+. Within pre-infection memory, some responding clones were found, suggesting cross-reactive memory joined.

The sample was PBMCs or a T cell subset sorted from them (not recorded which). The V gene is TRBV20-1, the J gene TRBJ1-2, with D unclear. The clonotype was recovered from an adult woman who had mild COVID-19 (a few samples of this study predate the infection). Cell type and time point are not known. CDR3 residues: CSARGQDPNYGYTF. The CDR3, as DNA: TGCAGTGCTAGGGGCCAAGACCCAAACTATGGCTACACCTTC.